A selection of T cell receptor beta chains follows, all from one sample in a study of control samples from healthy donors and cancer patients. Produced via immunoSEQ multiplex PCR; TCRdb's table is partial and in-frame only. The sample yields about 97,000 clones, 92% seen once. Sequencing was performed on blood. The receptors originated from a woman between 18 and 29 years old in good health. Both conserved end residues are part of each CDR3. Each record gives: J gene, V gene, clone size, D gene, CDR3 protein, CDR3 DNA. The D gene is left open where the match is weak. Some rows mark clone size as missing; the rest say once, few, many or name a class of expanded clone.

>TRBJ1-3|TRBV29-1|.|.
CSARDTFLRGNTIYF
TGCAGCGCCCGGGACACCTTCTTACGTGGAAACACCATATATTTT
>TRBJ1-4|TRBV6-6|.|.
CASSYRQEKLFF
TGTGCCAGCAGTTACCGACAGGAAAAACTGTTTTTT
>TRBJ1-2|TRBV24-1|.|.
CATSSNQNYGYTF
TGTGCCACCAGTTCGAATCAGAACTATGGCTACACCTTC
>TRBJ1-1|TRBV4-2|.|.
CASSPGIRMNTEAFF
TGTGCCAGCAGCCCAGGGATACGGATGAACACTGAAGCTTTCTTT
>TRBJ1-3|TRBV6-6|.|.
CASSKTGRSGNTIYF
TGTGCCAGCAGTAAAACGGGGCGCTCTGGAAACACCATATATTTT
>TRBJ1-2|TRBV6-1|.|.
CASSAQETAAGQGYTF
TGTGCCAGCAGTGCCCAAGAGACGGCTGCAGGTCAAGGCTACACCTTC
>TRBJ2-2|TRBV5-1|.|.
CASSLVPFTGELFF
TGCGCCAGCAGCTTGGTGCCCTTCACCGGGGAGCTGTTTTTT
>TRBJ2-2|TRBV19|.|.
CASKRQNTGELFF
TGTGCCAGTAAGCGCCAGAACACCGGGGAGCTGTTTTTT
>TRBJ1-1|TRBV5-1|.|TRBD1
CASSLVGTDEAFF
TGCGCCAGCAGCTTGGTAGGGACAGATGAAGCTTTCTTT
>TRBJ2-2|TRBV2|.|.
CASGVGGLRTGELFF
TGTGCCAGCGGGGTAGGGGGGCTGAGGACCGGGGAGCTGTTTTTT
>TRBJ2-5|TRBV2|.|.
CASRAPPGVETQYF
TGTGCCAGCAGGGCACCTCCGGGAGTAGAGACCCAGTACTTC
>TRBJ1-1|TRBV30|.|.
CAWRRPTEAFF
TGTGCCTGGAGACGCCCAACTGAAGCTTTCTTT
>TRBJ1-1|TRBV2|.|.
CASTPSGGVVAFF
TGTGCCAGCACCCCGAGTGGGGGCGTGGTAGCTTTCTTT
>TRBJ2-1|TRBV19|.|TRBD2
CASSPLAGGNNEQFF
TGTGCCAGTAGTCCCCTAGCGGGAGGCAATAATGAGCAGTTCTTC
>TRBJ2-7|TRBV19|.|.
CASSETETGPYEQYF
TGTGCCAGTAGTGAAACCGAAACAGGACCCTACGAGCAGTACTTC
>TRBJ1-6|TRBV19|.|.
CASSIEGISDNSPLHF
TGTGCCAGTAGTATAGAGGGGATCTCGGATAATTCACCCCTCCACTTT
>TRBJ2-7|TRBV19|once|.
CASSIIGGVEQYF
TGTGCCAGTAGTATTATCGGGGGCGTCGAGCAGTACTTC
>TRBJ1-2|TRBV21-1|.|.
CASSPPNGAGNYGYTF
TGTGCCAGCAGCCCACCAAATGGAGCAGGCAACTATGGCTACACCTTC
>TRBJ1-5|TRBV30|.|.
CAWSLTASNQPQHF
TGTGCCTGGAGTTTAACGGCTAGCAATCAGCCCCAGCATTTT
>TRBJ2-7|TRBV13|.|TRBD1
CASSVGTGANEQYF
TGTGCCAGCAGCGTAGGGACAGGGGCCAACGAGCAGTACTTC
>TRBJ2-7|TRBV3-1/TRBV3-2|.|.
CASSVRGLPYEQYF
TGTGCCAGCAGTGTGAGGGGACTCCCCTACGAGCAGTACTTC
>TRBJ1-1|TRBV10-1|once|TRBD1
CASSSGTGLNTEAFF
TGCGCCAGCAGTTCCGGGACAGGGTTGAACACTGAAGCTTTCTTT
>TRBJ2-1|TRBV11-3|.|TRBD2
CASSSSGRGDNEQFF
TGTGCCAGCAGCTCTAGCGGGCGGGGGGACAATGAGCAGTTCTTC
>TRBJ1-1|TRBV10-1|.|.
CASRATVANTEAFF
TGCGCCAGCAGAGCTACAGTGGCGAACACTGAAGCTTTCTTT
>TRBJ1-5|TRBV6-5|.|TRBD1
CASGRTGGSNQPQHF
TGTGCCAGCGGTAGGACAGGGGGAAGCAATCAGCCCCAGCATTTT
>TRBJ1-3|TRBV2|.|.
CASSEVTGNTIYF
TGTGCCAGCAGTGAAGTTACTGGAAACACCATATATTTT
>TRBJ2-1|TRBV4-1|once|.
CASSQDSGDSYNEQFF
TGCGCCAGCAGCCAAGATTCAGGAGACAGCTACAATGAGCAGTTCTTC
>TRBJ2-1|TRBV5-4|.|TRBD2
CASSATSDNEQFF
TGTGCCAGCAGCGCAACTAGCGACAATGAGCAGTTCTTC
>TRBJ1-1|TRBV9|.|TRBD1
CASSDPGGGRTEAFF
TGTGCCAGCAGCGATCCAGGGGGTGGGCGCACTGAAGCTTTCTTT
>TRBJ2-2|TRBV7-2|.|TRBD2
CASSLKGGGRAITGELFF
TGTGCCAGCAGCCTCAAGGGTGGCGGGAGGGCCATCACCGGGGAGCTGTTTTTT
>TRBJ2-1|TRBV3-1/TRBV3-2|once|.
CASSQDGDPYNEQFF
TGTGCCAGCAGCCAAGATGGGGATCCTTACAATGAGCAGTTCTTC
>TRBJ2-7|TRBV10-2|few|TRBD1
CASTPGQGGEQYF
TGCGCCAGCACACCGGGACAGGGTGGCGAGCAGTACTTC
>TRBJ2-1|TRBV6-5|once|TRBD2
CASSQAGGGYNEQFF
TGTGCCAGCAGCCAAGCGGGAGGGGGCTACAATGAGCAGTTCTTC
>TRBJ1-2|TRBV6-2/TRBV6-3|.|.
CASSSRSYGYTF
TGTGCCAGCAGTTCCCGCAGCTATGGCTACACCTTC
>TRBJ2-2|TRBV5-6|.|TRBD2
CASSYWWRLAETGELFF
TGTGCCAGCAGTTATTGGTGGCGGCTAGCGGAGACCGGGGAGCTGTTTTTT
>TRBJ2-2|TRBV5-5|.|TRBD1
CASTYIPGQGDTGELFF
TGTGCCAGCACCTATATCCCGGGACAGGGGGACACCGGGGAGCTGTTTTTT
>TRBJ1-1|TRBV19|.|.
CASSIGRANTEAFF
TGTGCCAGTAGTATCGGCAGGGCGAACACTGAAGCTTTCTTT
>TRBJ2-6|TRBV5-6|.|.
CASSSLYGANVLTF
TGTGCCAGCAGCTCCCTTTATGGGGCCAACGTCCTGACTTTC
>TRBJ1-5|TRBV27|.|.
CASRRHDSNQPQHF
TGTGCCAGCAGGAGACATGATAGCAATCAGCCCCAGCATTTT
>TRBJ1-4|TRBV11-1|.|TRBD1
CASSSDRGGNEKLFF
TGTGCCAGCAGCTCCGACAGGGGAGGTAATGAAAAACTGTTTTTT
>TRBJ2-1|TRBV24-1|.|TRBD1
CATSDRDRGYHNEQFF
TGTGCCACCAGTGATCGGGACAGGGGGTACCACAATGAGCAGTTCTTC
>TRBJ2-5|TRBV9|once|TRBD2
CASSAKDGAGGETQYF
TGTGCCAGCAGCGCTAAGGACGGAGCGGGAGGGGAGACCCAGTACTTC
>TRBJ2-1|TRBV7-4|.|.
CASSSPRGLPAGGRNEQFF
TGTGCCAGCAGCTCCCCGAGGGGGCTACCCGCGGGGGGCAGGAATGAGCAGTTCTTC
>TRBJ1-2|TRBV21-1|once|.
CASSKVGGTDGYTF
TGTGCCAGCAGCAAAGTTGGAGGGACCGATGGCTACACCTTC
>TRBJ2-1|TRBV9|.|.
CASSFGTLTTNEQFF
TGTGCCAGCAGCTTCGGGACATTAACTACCAATGAGCAGTTCTTC
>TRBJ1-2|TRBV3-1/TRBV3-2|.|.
CASSQETVANYGYTF
TGTGCCAGCAGCCAAGAGACAGTCGCTAACTATGGCTACACCTTC
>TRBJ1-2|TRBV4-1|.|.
CASSQDPRGSGYTF
TGCGCCAGCAGCCAAGATCCCAGAGGTTCTGGCTACACCTTC
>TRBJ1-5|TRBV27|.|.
CASSDLNPYSNQPQHF
TGTGCCAGCAGCGACCTAAACCCTTATAGCAATCAGCCCCAGCATTTT
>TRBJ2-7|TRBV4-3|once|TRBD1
CASSQGQGHSYEQYF
TGCGCCAGCAGCCAAGGACAGGGACACTCCTACGAGCAGTACTTC
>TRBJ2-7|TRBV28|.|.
CASSRRDTTYEQYF
TGTGCCAGCAGCCGACGGGACACCACCTACGAGCAGTACTTC
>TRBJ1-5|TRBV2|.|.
CASSRLNQPQHF
TGTGCCAGCAGCAGGCTGAATCAGCCCCAGCATTTT
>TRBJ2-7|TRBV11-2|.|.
CASSIEGRHNYEQYF
TGTGCCAGCAGCATCGAAGGGCGACACAACTACGAGCAGTACTTC